The 15 T cell receptor beta chains below all came from one sample that was sequenced in a study of cytomegalovirus exposure and HLA in healthy donors. PCR was performed using 60 Vbeta and 13 Jbeta primers. The protocol was immunoSEQ multiplex PCR, while the TCRdb copy is restricted to in-frame clones and leaves out a portion. This sample yields 140,000 to 150,000 clones, of which about 75% are seen a single time; about 7% belongs to the top ten. What was sequenced was PBMCs. Every receptor here comes from a man younger than 40 in good health and CMV-seronegative.

The chain has TRBV9 and TRBJ2-3; 10 bases are a match to TRBD1. Germline lookup yields CDR1 SGDLS and CDR2 YYNGEE. Losses at the gene ends were 3 bases for V and 6 bases for J; bases not matched to a gene: 7. The CDR3 covers 15 residues. CDR3 in amino acids: CASSATGGDFDTQYF. The CDR3 nucleotides read TGTGCCAGCAGCGCGACAGGGGGCGACTTTGATACGCAGTATTTT.

This clone was observed many times. Here the CDR3 DNA reads TGTGCCAGTAAACAGGAGATTAGCAATCAGCCCCAGCATTTT. Its translation: CASKQEISNQPQHF. The V and J genes are TRBV19 and TRBJ1-5, with D maybe TRBD1 (5 bases). Germline-derived CDR1 and CDR2 are LNHDA and SQIVND (reference sequence). The CDR3 is made up of 14 amino acids. The ends were cut back, 7 bases at V and 0 bases at J, with 10 bases in the middle.

This clone was detected a few times. The V and J genes are TRBV18 and TRBJ2-3; 8 bases are a match to TRBD1. The CDR3 spans 15 residues. CDR1 is KGHSH and CDR2 is LQKENI in the germline V gene. Trimming removed 8 bases from V and 2 bases from J; junction bases left unmatched: 9. CDR3 nucleotides: TGTGCCAGCACCCCGACAGGGGTCCACACAGATACGCAGTATTTT. This encodes CASTPTGVHTDTQYF. Complete variable domain (other parts from reference TRBV18 and TRBJ2-3): NAGVMQNPRHLVRRRGQEARLRCSPMKGHSHVYWYRQLPEEGLKFMVYLQKENIIDESGMPKERFSAEFPKEGPSILRIQQVVRGDSAAYFCASTPTGVHTDTQYFGPGTRLTVL.

CDR3 in DNA: TGTGCCAGCAGCCCCCAGACTAGCTCTTCCTTCTACGAGCAGTACTTC. Its translation: CASSPQTSSSFYEQYF. This chain connects TRBV5-4 to TRBJ2-7, with TRBD2 matching 7 bases. With 4 bases clipped from V and 3 bases from J, the junction kept 13 bases outside the gene matches. This CDR3 has 16 residues. Germline CDR1 is SGHNT and CDR2 is YYREEE (reference sequence).

The J gene is TRBJ1-2, the V gene TRBV7-9; perhaps TRBD1 as D (6 bases). Germline V gene lookup returns CDR1 SEHNR and CDR2 FQNEAQ (reference sequence). The CDR3 contains 15 residues. Trimming removed 5 bases at V and 6 bases at J, with 19 bases between. The CDR3 is CASSQNRGGAHGYTF. CDR3 coding DNA: TGTGCCAGCAGCCAAAACCGGGGGGGCGCGCATGGCTACACCTTC.

This chain links TRBV9 with TRBJ1-2, with TRBD1 matching over 9 bases. The CDR3 runs 15 residues. Germline trimming cut 3 bases from V and 6 bases from J; bases unmatched to any gene: 9. The V gene's germline CDR1 is SGDLS and CDR2 YYNGEE. DNA for the CDR3: TGTGCCAGCAGCGCCTATTCGGGACAGGGTGATGGCTACACCTTC. Its protein product is CASSAYSGQGDGYTF.

This clone was counted once. This sequence joins TRBV29-1 and TRBJ1-2; no firm D call. The V end lost 5 bases, the J end lost 3 bases, and 10 bases lay between the germline ends. Germline V gene lookup returns CDR1 SQVTM and CDR2 ANQGSEA. The CDR3 loop spans 12 amino acids. CDR3 sequence (DNA): TGCAGCGTTCTCCGGGGAGACTATGGCTACACCTTC. Amino acid sequence: CSVLRGDYGYTF.

The genes are TRBV7-2 and TRBJ2-3; D gene uncertain. Looked up from germline, CDR1 is SGHTA and CDR2 is FQGNSA. V shed 2 bases and J shed 0 bases, with 9 bases lying between them. The length of the CDR3 is 15 residues. CDR3 nucleotides: TGTGCCAGCAGCTTAAACTTACTTAGCACAGATACGCAGTATTTT. It specifies CASSLNLLSTDTQYF.

V is TRBV2 and J is TRBJ1-2; D unclear. V dropped 3 bases and J dropped 2 bases, with 4 bases sitting between them. Germline CDR1 reads SNHLY; CDR2 reads FYNNEI. This CDR3 comprises 12 residues. CDR3 sequence: CASSDQNYGYTF. The CDR3 coding sequence is TGTGCCAGCAGTGACCAAAACTATGGCTACACCTTC.

V is TRBV9 and J is TRBJ2-3; D uncertain. The CDR3 has 16 amino acids. Germline V gene sequence: CDR1 SGDLS, CDR2 YYNGEE. The V and J ends lost 3 bases and 0 bases respectively, with 14 bases between them. Here the CDR3 reads CASSDHSIQSTDTQYF. CDR3 coding DNA: TGTGCCAGCAGCGACCACTCTATTCAAAGCACAGATACGCAGTATTTT.

The CDR3 reads CASSSRGAVGLAGGYEQYF. Here the CDR3 DNA reads TGTGCCAGCAGTTCCAGGGGCGCGGTGGGACTAGCGGGAGGGTACGAGCAGTACTTC. The rearrangement uses TRBV28 and TRBJ2-7, with 16 bases identical to TRBD2. Per germline, CDR1 MDHEN and CDR2 SYDVKM. The CDR3 has 19 residues. V lost 4 bases, J lost 4 bases, and 13 bases stayed unmatched.

The rearrangement joins TRBV6-1 to TRBJ1-4, with a weak D call TRBD1 (6 bases). V lost 0 bases, J lost 8 bases, and 19 bases lay in between. CDR1 is MNHNS, CDR2 SASEGT, per germline. CDR3 length equals 17 residues. The CDR3 DNA is TGTGCCAGCAGTGAAGCGTTGGGGCGGGGGCTAAGGGAAAAACTGTTTTTT. It codes for CASSEALGRGLREKLFF.

V usage is TRBV6-5 and J usage is TRBJ1-3; D is perhaps TRBD1 (6 bases). The CDR3 totals 14 residues. The germline V gene has CDR1 MNHEY and CDR2 SVGAGI. V gave up 6 bases and J gave up 1 base, with 10 bases separating them. The CDR3 reads CASRGGQSGNTIYF. The CDR3 DNA sequence: TGTGCCAGCAGAGGAGGACAGTCTGGAAACACCATATATTTT.

V usage is TRBV7-3 and J usage is TRBJ1-4, with 7 positions matching TRBD1. Trimming took 7 bases from V and 0 from J; bases not matched to a gene: 20. The germline CDR1 and CDR2 sequences are SGHTA and FQGTGA. The CDR3 covers 20 residues. CDR3 sequence: CASTPRTLQGTVATNEKLFF. The DNA for the CDR3 is TGTGCCAGCACCCCGCGGACCTTACAGGGGACCGTCGCAACTAATGAAAAACTGTTTTTT.

The V and J genes are TRBV11-3 and TRBJ2-3, with TRBD2 matching over 9 bases. The ends lost 1 base at V and 4 bases at J; junction bases unmatched: 9. CDR1 and CDR2 from the germline V gene are SGHNT and YENEEA. CDR3 length: 17 amino acids. The CDR3 sequence is CASSLGRASGDADTQYF. As DNA, the CDR3 is TGTGCCAGCAGCTTAGGGCGGGCTAGCGGGGACGCAGATACGCAGTATTTT.